This is a list of T cell receptor beta chains from one sample in a study of shared clonotypes between healthy human individuals. Profiled with immunoSEQ multiplex PCR; TCRdb holds only in-frame clones, not every one. The table lists about 590,000 clones, less than 97% of them singletons. Sequencing input: naive CD8+ T cells sorted from blood. All receptors derive from a woman aged 30 to 39 in good health. The CDR3 runs from the conserved cysteine through the conserved F or W. The D gene is left open where the match is weak. Only some rows state a clone size, as once, few, many or a class for expanded clones.

d_call: TRBD1
v_call: TRBV19
clone_size: .
j_call: TRBJ2-7
cdr3_nt: TGTGCCAGTAGCTATGCAGGGACAGGACGACTCGAGCAGTACTTC
cdr3_aa: CASSYAGTGRLEQYF

d_call: .
v_call: TRBV5-1
clone_size: .
j_call: TRBJ2-5
cdr3_nt: TGCGCCAGCAGCGGCCGGGGGCCCCAAGAGACCCAGTACTTC
cdr3_aa: CASSGRGPQETQYF

d_call: .
v_call: TRBV6-5
clone_size: .
j_call: TRBJ2-7
cdr3_nt: TGTGCCAGCAGTTATTGGGACTCCGGCGGGTACGAGCAGTACTTC
cdr3_aa: CASSYWDSGGYEQYF

d_call: .
v_call: TRBV5-8
clone_size: .
j_call: TRBJ1-5
cdr3_nt: TGTGCCAGCAGCCGGGTGGCAGAAAATCAGCCCCAGCATTTT
cdr3_aa: CASSRVAENQPQHF

d_call: .
v_call: TRBV7-9
clone_size: .
j_call: TRBJ2-7
cdr3_nt: TGTGCCAGCAGTCGGGACGGAAATCTCTACGAGCAGTACTTC
cdr3_aa: CASSRDGNLYEQYF

d_call: TRBD2
v_call: TRBV7-8
clone_size: once
j_call: TRBJ2-3
cdr3_nt: TGTGCCAGCAGTCAACTGACAGCGGGGTTCACAGATACGCAGTATTTT
cdr3_aa: CASSQLTAGFTDTQYF

d_call: .
v_call: TRBV2
clone_size: .
j_call: TRBJ2-7
cdr3_nt: TGTGCCAGCTTACCGGGGCGCAGCAAGGACGAGCAGTACTTC
cdr3_aa: CASLPGRSKDEQYF

d_call: .
v_call: TRBV28
clone_size: .
j_call: TRBJ1-1
cdr3_nt: TGTGCCAGCAGTTTTGGGACCCTGAACACTGAAGCTTTCTTT
cdr3_aa: CASSFGTLNTEAFF

d_call: .
v_call: TRBV28
clone_size: once
j_call: TRBJ1-2
cdr3_nt: TGTGCCATATACTCCGGGTTTGATCACTATGGCTACACCTTC
cdr3_aa: CAIYSGFDHYGYTF

d_call: .
v_call: TRBV28
clone_size: .
j_call: TRBJ1-5
cdr3_nt: TGTGCCAGCCAAACAGGGCTTGGCAATCAGCCCCAGCATTTT
cdr3_aa: CASQTGLGNQPQHF

d_call: TRBD1
v_call: TRBV27
clone_size: .
j_call: TRBJ2-7
cdr3_nt: TGTGCCAGCAATTCCGGGACAGGGGTCTCCTACGAGCAGTACTTC
cdr3_aa: CASNSGTGVSYEQYF

d_call: TRBD1
v_call: TRBV6-6
clone_size: once
j_call: TRBJ1-5
cdr3_nt: TGTGCCAGCAGGCCCGGGACAGGGGGTAATCAGCCCCAGCATTTT
cdr3_aa: CASRPGTGGNQPQHF

d_call: TRBD1
v_call: TRBV13
clone_size: .
j_call: TRBJ2-7
cdr3_nt: TGTGCCAGCAGCTTAGAAATGGACAGGGGGCGTAAGCAGTACTTC
cdr3_aa: CASSLEMDRGRKQYF

d_call: TRBD1
v_call: TRBV18
clone_size: .
j_call: TRBJ2-5
cdr3_nt: TGTGCCAGCAAGACAGGGAACCAAGAGACCCAGTACTTC
cdr3_aa: CASKTGNQETQYF

d_call: .
v_call: TRBV21-1
clone_size: .
j_call: TRBJ2-3
cdr3_nt: TGTGCCAGCAGCAAAGTAAGTGAGGAATACACAGATACGCAGTATTTT
cdr3_aa: CASSKVSEEYTDTQYF

d_call: TRBD1
v_call: TRBV28
clone_size: .
j_call: TRBJ1-1
cdr3_nt: TGTGCCAGCAGTTTAGGCCAGGGGGATTTGAACACTGAAGCTTTCTTT
cdr3_aa: CASSLGQGDLNTEAFF

d_call: .
v_call: TRBV15
clone_size: once
j_call: TRBJ2-1
cdr3_nt: TGTGCCACCGGAAACAGGGACCCCCCAATGTTCGCTCAGTTCTTC
cdr3_aa: CATGNRDPPMFAQFF

d_call: .
v_call: TRBV13
clone_size: .
j_call: TRBJ2-5
cdr3_nt: TGTGCCAGCAGCTTAGGTCAGGAGACCCAGTACTTC
cdr3_aa: CASSLGQETQYF

d_call: TRBD1
v_call: TRBV28
clone_size: .
j_call: TRBJ2-7
cdr3_nt: TGTGCCAGCAGTTTAGGGACAGGGTTAGGACCGAGCTCCTACGAGCAGTACTTC
cdr3_aa: CASSLGTGLGPSSYEQYF

d_call: .
v_call: TRBV11-2
clone_size: .
j_call: TRBJ2-1
cdr3_nt: TGTGCCAGCAGCTTAGTGGGTTCCTACAATGAGCAGTTCTTC
cdr3_aa: CASSLVGSYNEQFF